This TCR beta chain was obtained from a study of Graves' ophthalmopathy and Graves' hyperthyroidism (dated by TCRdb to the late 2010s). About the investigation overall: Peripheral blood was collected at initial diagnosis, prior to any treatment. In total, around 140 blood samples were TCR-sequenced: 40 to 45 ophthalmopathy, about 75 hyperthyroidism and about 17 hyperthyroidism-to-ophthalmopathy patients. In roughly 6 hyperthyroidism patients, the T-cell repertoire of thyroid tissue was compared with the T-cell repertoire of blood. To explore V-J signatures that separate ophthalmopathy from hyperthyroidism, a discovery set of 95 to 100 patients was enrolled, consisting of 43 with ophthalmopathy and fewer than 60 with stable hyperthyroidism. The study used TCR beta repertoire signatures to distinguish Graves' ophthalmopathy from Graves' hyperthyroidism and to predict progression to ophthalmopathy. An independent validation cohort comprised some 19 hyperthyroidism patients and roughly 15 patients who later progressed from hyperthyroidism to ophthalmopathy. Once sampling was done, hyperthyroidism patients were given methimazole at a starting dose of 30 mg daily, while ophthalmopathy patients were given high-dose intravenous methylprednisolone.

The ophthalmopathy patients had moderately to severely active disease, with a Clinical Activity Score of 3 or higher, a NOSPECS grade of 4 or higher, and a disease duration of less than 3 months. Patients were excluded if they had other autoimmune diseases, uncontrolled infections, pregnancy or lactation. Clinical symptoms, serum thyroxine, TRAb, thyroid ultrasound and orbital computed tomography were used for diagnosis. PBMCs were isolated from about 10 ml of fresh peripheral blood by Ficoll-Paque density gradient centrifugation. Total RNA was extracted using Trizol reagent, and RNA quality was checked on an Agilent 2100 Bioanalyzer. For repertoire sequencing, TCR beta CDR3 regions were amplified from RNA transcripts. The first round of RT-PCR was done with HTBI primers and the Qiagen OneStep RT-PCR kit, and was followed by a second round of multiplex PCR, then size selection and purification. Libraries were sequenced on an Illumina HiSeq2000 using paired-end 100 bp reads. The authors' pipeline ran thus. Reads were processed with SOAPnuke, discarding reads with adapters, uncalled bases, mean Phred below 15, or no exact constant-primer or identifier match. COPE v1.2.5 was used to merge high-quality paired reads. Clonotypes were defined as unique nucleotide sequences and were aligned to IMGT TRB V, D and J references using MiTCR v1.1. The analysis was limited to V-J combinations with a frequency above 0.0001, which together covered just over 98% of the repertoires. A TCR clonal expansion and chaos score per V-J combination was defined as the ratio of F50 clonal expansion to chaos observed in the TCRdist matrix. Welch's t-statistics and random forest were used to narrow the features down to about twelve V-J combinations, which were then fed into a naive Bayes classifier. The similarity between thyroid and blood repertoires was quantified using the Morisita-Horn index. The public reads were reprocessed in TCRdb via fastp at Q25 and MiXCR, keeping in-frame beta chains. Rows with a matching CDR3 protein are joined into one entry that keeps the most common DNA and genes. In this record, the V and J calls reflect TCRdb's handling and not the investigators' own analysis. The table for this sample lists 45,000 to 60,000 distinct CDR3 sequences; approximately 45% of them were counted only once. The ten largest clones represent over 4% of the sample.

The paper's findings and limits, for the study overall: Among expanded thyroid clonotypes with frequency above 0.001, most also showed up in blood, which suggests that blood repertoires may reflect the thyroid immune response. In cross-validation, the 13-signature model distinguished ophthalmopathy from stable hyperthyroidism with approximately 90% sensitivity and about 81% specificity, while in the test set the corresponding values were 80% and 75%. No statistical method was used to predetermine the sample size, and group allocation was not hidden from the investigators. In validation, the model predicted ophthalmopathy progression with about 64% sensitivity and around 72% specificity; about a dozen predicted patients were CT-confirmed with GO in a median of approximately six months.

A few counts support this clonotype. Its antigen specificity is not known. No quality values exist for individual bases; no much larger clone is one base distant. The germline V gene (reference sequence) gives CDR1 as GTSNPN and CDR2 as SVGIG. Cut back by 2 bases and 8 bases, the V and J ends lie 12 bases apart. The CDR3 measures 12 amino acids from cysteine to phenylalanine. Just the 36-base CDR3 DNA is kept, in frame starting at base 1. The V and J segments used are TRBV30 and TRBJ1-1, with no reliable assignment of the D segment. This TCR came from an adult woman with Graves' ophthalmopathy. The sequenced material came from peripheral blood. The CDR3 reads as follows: CAWSIRGPEAFF. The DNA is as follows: TGTGCCTGGAGTATTCGCGGCCCCGAAGCTTTCTTT.